This entry lists 30 T cell receptor beta chains sequenced from one sample in a study of long-term antiretroviral therapy in people with HIV. An immunoSEQ assay, version v3.0, was performed at survey level. TCRdb's copy holds only in-frame clones and misses some; the assay was immunoSEQ multiplex PCR. The sample consists of around 13,000 clones, 84% of them appearing once. The sequencing used unsorted PBMCs, collected 0.4 years after starting antiretroviral therapy. The receptors here all came from a man aged 30 to 45 with HIV.

The J gene is TRBJ1-2, the V gene TRBV6-5; the D is unclear. Germline V gene data show CDR1 as MNHEY and CDR2 as SVGAGI. The V end lost 0 bases, the J end lost 7 bases, and 12 bases lay between the germline ends. The CDR3 has 14 residues. CDR3 DNA: TGTGCCAGCAGTTACTCTATGGATCGCGGTGGCTACACCTTC. Translated, it gives CASSYSMDRGGYTF.

This chain connects TRBV6-5 to TRBJ2-7; perhaps TRBD2 as D (6 bases). V lost 6 bases, J lost 3 bases, and 12 bases lay in between. Germline V gene sequence: CDR1 MNHEY, CDR2 SVGAGI. The CDR3 totals 13 residues. In DNA, the CDR3 is TGTGCCAGCAGGGCGGGACTCTACTACGAGCAGTACTTC. This codes for CASRAGLYYEQYF.

The rearrangement joins TRBV7-9 to TRBJ2-7; D unresolved. The V end was cut by 1 base, the J end by 0 bases, with 13 bases between. This CDR3 has 16 amino acids. Germline CDR1 and CDR2: SEHNR and FQNEAQ (reference sequence). This CDR3 is CASSLEYGDSSYEQYF. The CDR3 DNA reads as TGTGCCAGCAGCTTAGAATACGGCGATAGCTCCTACGAGCAGTACTTC.

CDR3 sequence reads: CASRGYRASTGELFF. The CDR3 region has the DNA TGTGCCAGCAGGGGCTACAGGGCTAGCACCGGGGAGCTGTTTTTT. This rearrangement joins TRBV28 to TRBJ2-2, with D tentatively TRBD1 (6 bases). Trimming pared 6 bases from V and 4 bases from J, leaving 15 bases between. CDR1 MDHEN and CDR2 SYDVKM come from the germline V gene. This CDR3 contains 15 residues. The full variable domain, its missing parts supplied by reference TRBV28 and TRBJ2-2, is DVKVTQSSRYLVKRTGEKVFLECVQDMDHENMFWYRQDPGLGLRLIYFSYDVKMKEKGDIPEGYSVSREKKERFSLILESASTNQTSMYLCASRGYRASTGELFFGEGSRLTVL.

The V gene is TRBV29-1, the J gene TRBJ1-2; D ambiguous. V gave up 5 bases and J gave up 6 bases, with 16 bases separating them. The CDR3 has 13 amino acids. The V gene's germline CDR1 is SQVTM and CDR2 ANQGSEA. Here the CDR3 DNA reads TGCAGCGTTACCACTAACCCCGATCATGGCTACACCTTC. This sequence encodes CSVTTNPDHGYTF.

The rearrangement uses TRBV12-5 and TRBJ2-1, with 10 positions matching TRBD1. Losses at the gene ends were 6 bases for V and 6 bases for J; bases not matched to a gene: 5. The CDR3 extends over 14 amino acids. The germline V gene encodes CDR1 LGHNT and CDR2 FRNRAP. The CDR3 nucleotides read TGTGCTAGTGGCCGGGGACAGGGGTTCAATGAGCAGTTCTTC. Its protein is CASGRGQGFNEQFF.

This clone has more than one count but fewer than ten. The chain links TRBV30 to TRBJ2-7; 10 nucleotides match TRBD2. Germline CDR1 GTSNPN, CDR2 SVGIG (reference sequence). Germline trimming cut 5 bases from V and 4 bases from J; bases unmatched to any gene: 5. This CDR3 is built from 13 residues. The CDR3 here is CAWETSGLYEQYF. CDR3 sequence (DNA): TGTGCCTGGGAGACTAGCGGGCTTTACGAGCAGTACTTC.

This sequence joins TRBV4-3 and TRBJ1-6; D uncertain. The CDR3 consists of 15 residues. Per the germline V gene, CDR1 is LGHNA and CDR2 is YSLEER. Trimming removed 4 bases at V and 12 bases at J, with 19 bases between. Here the CDR3 DNA reads TGCGCCAGCAGCCGCGAAGTTCGCCGAGGGCGACCCCTCCACTTT. This codes for CASSREVRRGRPLHF.

The V call is TRBV19, the J call TRBJ1-1, with D possibly matching TRBD1 (6 bases). V lost 5 bases to trimming and J lost 0 bases, with 13 bases between them. CDR1 is LNHDA and CDR2 is SQIVND in the germline V gene (reference sequence). The CDR3 is made up of 15 amino acids. The CDR3 sequence is CASSPEGGMNTEAFF. The CDR3, as DNA: TGTGCCAGTAGTCCCGAAGGGGGGATGAACACTGAAGCTTTCTTT.

This chain joins TRBV6-5 and TRBJ1-6, with 10 bases identical to TRBD1. There are 14 residues in the CDR3. Trimming at V came to 5 bases and at J to 9 bases, leaving 4 bases not matched to a gene. The germline V gene has CDR1 MNHEY and CDR2 SVGAGI. CDR3 DNA sequence: TGTGCCAGCAGTCCGACAGGGGGCAGTTCACCCCTCCACTTT. Amino acid sequence: CASSPTGGSSPLHF.

The table lists this clone with a count of one. The chain has TRBV1 and TRBJ2-2; the D call in the table, TRBD2, was not verified against the DNA. TRBV1 is listed as a pseudogene. CDR3 length equals 21 residues. The CDR3 sequence: CTSTRKPAEQLRLGHTGELFF. CDR3 DNA sequence: TGCACCAGCACCCGGAAACCTGCGGAACAGCTCAGACTAGGGCACACCGGGGAGCTGTTTTTT.

The chain employs TRBV7-2 and TRBJ1-2; 8 nucleotides line up with TRBD1. Unmatched junction bases numbered 6, after V lost 6 bases and J lost 6 bases. CDR1 is SGHTA and CDR2 is FQGNSA in the germline V gene. The CDR3 covers 13 residues. In nucleotides, the CDR3 is TGTGCCAGCAGTCACGGACAGGGCGATGGCTACACCTTC. Protein sequence: CASSHGQGDGYTF.

J is TRBJ2-7 and V is TRBV19; no clear D. Trimming pared 0 bases from V and 1 base from J, leaving 13 bases between. The CDR3 totals 16 residues. Germline V gives CDR1 LNHDA, CDR2 SQIVND (reference sequence). CDR3 sequence: CASSIDLGTASYEQYF. CDR3 sequence (DNA): TGTGCCAGTAGTATAGATCTAGGAACTGCATCCTACGAGCAGTACTTC. Full variable domain (rest looked up from reference TRBV19 and TRBJ2-7): DGGITQSPKYLFRKEGQNVTLSCEQNLNHDAMYWYRQDPGQGLRLIYYSQIVNDFQKGDIAEGYSVSREKKESFPLTVTSAQKNPTAFYLCASSIDLGTASYEQYFGPGTRLTVT.

This chain joins TRBV9 and TRBJ2-3; 9 nucleotides match TRBD1. Germline V gives CDR1 SGDLS, CDR2 YYNGEE. This CDR3 comprises 13 residues. The junction had 2 bases not matched to a gene; V was cut back by 3 bases and J by 6 bases. The chain's CDR3 is CASSGDREDTQYF. In nucleotides, the CDR3 is TGTGCCAGCAGCGGGGACAGGGAGGATACGCAGTATTTT. Variable domain in full (rest from reference TRBV9 and TRBJ2-3): DSGVTQTPKHLITATGQRVTLRCSPRSGDLSVYWYQQSLDQGLQFLIQYYNGEERAKGNILERFSAQQFPDLHSELNLSSLELGDSALYFCASSGDREDTQYFGPGTRLTVL.

The chain recombines TRBV7-3 with TRBJ2-7, with D possibly being TRBD1 (6 bases). The ends were cut back, 3 bases at V and 6 bases at J, with 12 bases in the middle. The CDR3 has 13 residues. Germline V lookup: CDR1 SGHTA, CDR2 FQGTGA. CDR3 DNA: TGTGCCAGCAGCTTTAGCCAGGGGAGCGAGCAGTACTTC. This sequence encodes CASSFSQGSEQYF.

The chain combines TRBV4-3 with TRBJ1-4; 8 bases line up with TRBD1. V was pared by 0 bases and J by 8 bases, with 8 bases of the junction left unmatched. Per the germline V gene, CDR1 is LGHNA and CDR2 is YSLEER. The CDR3 has 16 amino acids. The CDR3 bases are TGCGCCAGCAGCCAAGACCCGACAGGGGACAACGAAAAACTGTTTTTT. It translates to CASSQDPTGDNEKLFF.

This clone has only a few counts. V and J are TRBV10-1 and TRBJ2-7; the match to TRBD2 covers 9 bases. Germline values: CDR1 WNHNN, CDR2 SYGVQD (reference sequence). CDR3 length: 15 amino acids. V was clipped by 0 bases and J by 3 bases; unmatched bases: 3. CDR3 DNA: TGCGCCAGCAGTGAGTCGAGTAGCGGGAGCTACGAGCAGTACTTC. Translation: CASSESSSGSYEQYF.

This chain links TRBV7-9 with TRBJ2-3; D may be TRBD1 (6 bases). V lost 1 base and J lost 3, with 8 bases in between. The CDR3 has 14 residues. Germline values: CDR1 SEHNR, CDR2 FQNEAQ (reference sequence). CDR3 protein: CASSLDRATDTQYF. The CDR3, as DNA: TGTGCCAGCAGCTTAGACAGGGCAACAGATACGCAGTATTTT.

This chain links TRBV7-9 with TRBJ2-2; tentative D call: TRBD2 (5 bases). V gave up 8 bases and J gave up 0 bases, with 13 bases separating them. The CDR3 is made up of 15 amino acids. The germline CDR1 and CDR2 sequences are SEHNR and FQNEAQ (reference sequence). The CDR3 sequence: CASALSESNTGELFF. DNA of the CDR3: TGTGCCAGCGCCCTTAGCGAATCGAACACCGGGGAGCTGTTTTTT. The entire variable domain, with the rest obtained from reference TRBV7-9 and TRBJ2-2, is as follows: DTGVSQNPRHKITKRGQNVTFRCDPISEHNRLYWYRQTLGQGPEFLTYFQNEAQLEKSRLLSDRFSAERPKGSFSTLEIQRTEQGDSAMYLCASALSESNTGELFFGEGSRLTVL.

This clone occurred once. The chain carries TRBV5-4 and TRBJ2-3; 9 bases agree with TRBD2. Unmatched junction bases numbered 9, after V lost 6 bases and J lost 1 base. From germline, CDR1 is SGHNT and CDR2 YYREEE (reference sequence). The CDR3 loop spans 16 amino acids. CDR3 bases: TGTGCCAGCACCCCGGGCGGGAGGGCCGGCACAGATACGCAGTATTTT. It encodes CASTPGGRAGTDTQYF.

The V and J genes are TRBV28 and TRBJ1-1; D uncertain. Germline values: CDR1 MDHEN, CDR2 SYDVKM. The CDR3 has 12 amino acids. Trimming removed 5 bases from V and 5 bases from J, with 9 bases in between. CDR3 bases: TGTGCCAGCAGTCCCCGAAGGACTGAAGCTTTCTTT. Protein product: CASSPRRTEAFF.

As DNA, the CDR3 is TGTGCCAGCAGTTTAGAACAGGGACCCTACTACGAGCAGTACTTC. Translating gives CASSLEQGPYYEQYF. The chain carries TRBV27 and TRBJ2-7, with D possibly matching TRBD1 (6 bases). This CDR3 is 15 amino acids long. Germline V lookup: CDR1 MNHEY, CDR2 SMNVEV (reference sequence). V dropped 2 bases and J dropped 3 bases, with 14 bases sitting between them.

This rearrangement joins TRBV19 to TRBJ1-2; D unclear. There are 14 residues in the CDR3. Looked up from germline, CDR1 is LNHDA and CDR2 is SQIVND (reference sequence). V gave up 5 bases and J gave up 7 bases, with 17 bases separating them. CDR3 residues: CASSLRRSGLGYTF. CDR3 DNA sequence: TGTGCCAGTAGTCTCCGGAGAAGTGGGCTTGGCTACACCTTC.

J is TRBJ2-1 and V is TRBV7-8; 8 nucleotides align to TRBD1. Germline CDR1 and CDR2: SGHVS and FQNEAQ. This CDR3 comprises 16 residues. With V trimmed by 1 base and J by 2 bases, 4 bases remained unmatched. Here the CDR3 reads CASSLVQGATYNEQFF. The DNA for the CDR3 is TGTGCCAGCAGCTTAGTTCAGGGGGCAACCTACAATGAGCAGTTCTTC.

The V call is TRBV11-1, the J call TRBJ2-7, with 13 nucleotides matching TRBD2. Germline-derived CDR1 and CDR2 are SGHAT and FQDESV (reference sequence). This CDR3 spans 16 amino acids. J was trimmed by 3 bases and V by 5 bases; bases with no gene match: 7. The CDR3 DNA reads TGTGCCAGCAGCCGAGCCGGGACTAGCGGGGACTACGAGCAGTACTTC. Translated: CASSRAGTSGDYEQYF.

The CDR3 bases are TGTGCCAGCAGCTGGGGACAGGGAGCTAACGAGCAGTACTTC. Protein: CASSWGQGANEQYF. The V call is TRBV9, the J call TRBJ2-7, with 9 bases lining up with TRBD1. Germline V CDR1 and CDR2: SGDLS, YYNGEE. The CDR3 consists of 14 residues. V lost 4 bases to trimming and J lost 5 bases; unmatched junction nucleotides: 7. The complete variable domain, with remaining parts taken from reference TRBV9 and TRBJ2-7, reads DSGVTQTPKHLITATGQRVTLRCSPRSGDLSVYWYQQSLDQGLQFLIQYYNGEERAKGNILERFSAQQFPDLHSELNLSSLELGDSALYFCASSWGQGANEQYFGPGTRLTVT.

On this clone itself: The same CDR3 can be traced to other DNA sequences in this sample. The chain employs TRBV4-3 and TRBJ2-7; D might be TRBD2 (6 bases). The CDR3 consists of 13 residues. V was clipped by 0 bases and J by 4 bases, with 7 bases between them. Germline V lookup: CDR1 LGHNA, CDR2 YSLEER. CDR3 nucleotides: TGCGCCAGCAGCCAAGATGGGGGGTACGAGCAGTACTTC. This sequence encodes CASSQDGGYEQYF.

The chain couples TRBV5-7 to TRBJ2-7, with D possibly matching TRBD1 (7 bases). TRBV5-7 is an open reading frame whose function is uncertain. Trimming took off 5 bases at V and 0 bases at J, with 24 bases between the two ends. The CDR3 runs to 18 residues. The DNA for the CDR3 is TGTGCCAGCAGTCCTCTCAAGGAGGGGGCAATCACCTCCTACGAGCAGTACTTC. Encoded protein: CASSPLKEGAITSYEQYF.

This clone is a singleton in its sample. The chain recombines TRBV5-6 with TRBJ1-2, with a weak D call TRBD1 (5 bases). The CDR3 sequence is 16 residues long. From germline, CDR1 is SGHDT and CDR2 YYEEEE. With 1 base removed from V and 0 bases from J, the gap between germline ends came to 13 bases. The CDR3, as DNA: TGTGCCAGCAGCTTGCAGGGTGGGAAAACTAACTATGGCTACACCTTC. Translating it yields CASSLQGGKTNYGYTF. Full variable domain (remainder filled in from reference TRBV5-6 and TRBJ1-2): DAGVTQSPTHLIKTRGQQVTLRCSPKSGHDTVSWYQQALGQGPQFIFQYYEEEERQRGNFPDRFSGHQFPNYSSELNVNALLLGDSALYLCASSLQGGKTNYGYTFGSGTRLTVV.

V usage is TRBV2 and J usage is TRBJ2-1; 13 positions agree with TRBD2. Trimming at V came to 6 bases and at J to 2 bases, leaving 7 bases not matched to a gene. The length of the CDR3 is 17 residues. Germline assignment: CDR1 SNHLY and CDR2 FYNNEI. For the CDR3, the DNA is TGTGCCAGCAGGTCCCCCGGACTAGCGGGGGCCTACAATGAGCAGTTCTTC. Residues: CASRSPGLAGAYNEQFF. The full variable domain, in which reference TRBV2 and TRBJ2-1 provide the parts outside the CDR3, is EPEVTQTPSHQVTQMGQEVILRCVPISNHLYFYWYRQILGQKVEFLVSFYNNEISEKSEIFDDQFSVERPDGSNFTLKIRSTKLEDSAMYFCASRSPGLAGAYNEQFFGPGTRLTVL.